This is a list of T cell receptor beta chains from one sample in a study of identical twins. TCRdb analysed the 5' RACE reads with MiXCR anew, one entry per CDR3 protein. The table records 1.5 million to 2 million distinct CDR3 sequences, 25% to 35% of them present only once. Material: cord blood. These receptors were taken from a newborn girl in good health. Both conserved end residues are part of each CDR3. The D gene is left open where the match is weak. Part of the rows lack a size; the others show once, few, many or a class for expanded clones.

clone_size,v_call,j_call,d_call,cdr3_nt,cdr3_aa
.,TRBV11-1,TRBJ2-7,TRBD2,TGTGCCAGCAGCTTAAACGGGGGGGTGCACAATGAGCAGTACTTC,CASSLNGGVHNEQYF
.,TRBV12-3/TRBV12-4,TRBJ2-7,.,TGTGCCAGCAGCCCCCATAATAGCCTCGACGAGCAGTACTTC,CASSPHNSLDEQYF
few,TRBV29-1,TRBJ1-2,.,TGCAGCGTTGGAGACAGCTCCAACTATGGCTACACCTTC,CSVGDSSNYGYTF
.,TRBV29-1,TRBJ1-5,.,TGCAGCGTTTGTACAGGAGATCAGCCCCAGCATTTT,CSVCTGDQPQHF
few,TRBV12-3/TRBV12-4,TRBJ1-5,TRBD1,TGTGCCAGCAGTGCGACAGGGGGCTGGCAGCCCCAGCATTTT,CASSATGGWQPQHF
few,TRBV28,TRBJ2-3,TRBD2,TGTGCCAGCACTAGAACTTTAGCGGGAGGGACCCATACGCAGTATTTT,CASTRTLAGGTHTQYF
.,TRBV28,TRBJ1-5,.,TGTGCCAGCAGTCCCGCACAGGGATATCAGCCCCAGCATTTT,CASSPAQGYQPQHF
few,TRBV5-1,TRBJ2-3,.,TGCGCCAGCAGACACCCTGACTCGGATACGCAGTATTTT,CASRHPDSDTQYF
.,TRBV6-1,TRBJ1-2,TRBD1,TGTGCCAGCAGTGAAGCGCTTGGGGGCAGGGGGGGCTACACCTTC,CASSEALGGRGGYTF
few,TRBV11-1,TRBJ2-5,TRBD2,TGTGCCAGCAGCTTGCATCTAGCGGGAGTATTAGGAGAGACCCAGTACTTC,CASSLHLAGVLGETQYF
few,TRBV6-1,TRBJ1-5,TRBD1,TGTGCCAGCAGTGAATGGGGACAGAGCAATCAGCCCCAGCATTTT,CASSEWGQSNQPQHF
.,TRBV7-9,TRBJ2-3,.,TGTGCCAGCAGCCCCGACAGAGGAGAGACAGATACGCAGTATTTT,CASSPDRGETDTQYF
few,TRBV7-2,TRBJ2-7,TRBD1,TGTGCCAGCAGCCCCCGTAACGTGGGACAGGGTTCCTACGAGCAGTACTTC,CASSPRNVGQGSYEQYF
.,TRBV5-5,TRBJ2-4,TRBD2,TGTGCCAGCAGCTTGAGCAGCGGGGGGATTGTCATTCAGTACTTC,CASSLSSGGIVIQYF
few,TRBV11-2,TRBJ2-3,.,TGTGCCAGCAGCTTTGAGGACCCTAAATCGGATACGCAGTATTTT,CASSFEDPKSDTQYF
few,TRBV6-1,TRBJ1-4,.,TGTGCCAGCAGTGTGGTGGGGACTAATGAAAAACTGTTTTTT,CASSVVGTNEKLFF
few,TRBV7-2,TRBJ2-3,TRBD1,TGTGCCAGCAGCTTAACTCCGGGACAGGCGCAGTATTTT,CASSLTPGQAQYF
few,TRBV29-1,TRBJ2-5,TRBD2,TGCAGCGTTGTTTACGGCCTAGCGGGGGGGGAGACCCAGTACTTC,CSVVYGLAGGETQYF
few,TRBV20-1,TRBJ2-3,.,TGCAGTGCGCGACTCGGGGGAGGCACAGATACGCAGTATTTT,CSARLGGGTDTQYF
.,TRBV29-1,TRBJ2-5,.,TGCAGCACCAGGGGTAGGAATGAGCGGTACTTC,CSTRGRNERYF
.,TRBV20-1,TRBJ2-5,.,TGCAGTGCTAGCCCCTACGGACAATCCCAAGAGACCCAGTACTTC,CSASPYGQSQETQYF
.,TRBV20-1,TRBJ2-1,.,TGCAGTGCTAGCCCAGGCGGCCCCTACAATGAGCAGTTCTTC,CSASPGGPYNEQFF
.,TRBV10-3,TRBJ2-1,.,TGTGCCATCAGAGACAGGCCCAGCGGGGACAATGAGCAGTTCTTC,CAIRDRPSGDNEQFF
.,TRBV27,TRBJ2-1,.,TGTGCCAGCAGTTATGCCCCCAGGTCCTACAATGAGCAGTTCTTC,CASSYAPRSYNEQFF
.,TRBV3-1,TRBJ1-5,.,TGTGCCAGCAGCCAAGATTCCCCTGGGAGTAATCAGCCCCAGCATTTT,CASSQDSPGSNQPQHF
.,TRBV27,TRBJ2-7,.,TGTGCCAGCAGTCCATCGCCCGGTACATGGGGCTCCCAGTCCTACGAGCAGTACTTC,CASSPSPGTWGSQSYEQYF
few,TRBV7-9,TRBJ2-5,.,TGTGCCAGCAGTATCCCTCAACAAGAGACCCAGTACTTC,CASSIPQQETQYF